This TCR beta chain was documented in a study of T cell clonotyping in hematopoietic cell transplantation (dated by TCRdb to the early 2020s). Context from the whole study: The study collected around 130 blood samples from 30 to 40 consecutive transplant recipients and their related donors. Recruitment of patients was conducted between 2015 and early 2017, and follow-up was continued until late 2020 or death. Study-wide conclusions, independent of this receptor: A decrease in recipient TCR diversity was observed after transplant, and a progressive increase in pathologically expanded clonotypes was seen from day 30 to day 180. Broader TCR repertoire diversity after transplant was predicted by Inverse Simpson Index values from donors and from recipients before transplant. The sample size was limited, and because cells were not sorted, the contributions of CD4 and CD8 repertoires could not be separated. Overlap with donor repertoires was found for only a small fraction of recipient repertoires, with over 95% found to appear de novo at the given depth.

Blood samples for TCR beta sequencing were provided by related transplant donors. Nuclei Lysis Solution was used to extract genomic DNA from fresh or cryopreserved unfractionated peripheral blood mononuclear cells. Of note for this clone: Its antigen remains unidentified. The sample holds no much larger clone one base away, and base qualities are not on file.

TCR beta CDR3 regions were amplified from genomic DNA with the immunoSEQ assay, a bias-controlled multiplex PCR using V- and J-specific primers. In a second PCR step, the CDR3 amplicons were tagged with a proprietary barcode plus Illumina adapter sequences. An Illumina MiSeq instrument was used to sequence the CDR3 libraries. As for how the authors treated the data: Export and quality control were done with immunoSEQ Analyzer 3.0, while downstream analyses used R Bioconductor and Immunarch. Only productive rearrangements within the normalized downsampled data set were used in the calculation of repertoire metrics. Pathologically expanded clonotypes were defined as those larger than 5 templates in the normalized cohort. The Inverse Simpson Index was used to measure repertoire diversity. To capture all clonotypes, the CMV-specificity analyses were run on the non-normalized data set. The table comes from immuneACCESS by way of TCRdb, which keeps in-frame sequences with V and J called. Part of the clones is missing from these tables; in studies checked, under half for an unresolved V gene and the rest for unknown reasons. Clone size and the V and J calls come from that table; the DNA yielded D and trimming. This sample holds some 17,000 clones; 71% were observed only once. The leading ten clones occupy around 9.9% of the sample.

The sample comprised peripheral blood mononuclear cells. The TCR comes from an older woman in good health. Some clones in this sample may be carry-over from other donors' samples.

CDR3 region: CASSPTDPYGYTF. The nucleotides read TGTGCCAGCAGCCCGACGGACCCCTATGGCTACACCTTC. The V and J genes are TRBV11-2 and TRBJ1-2, with an unclear D gene assignment. The CDR3 sequence holds 13 residues, the cysteine and phenylalanine included. The entry retains the CDR3 DNA only, 39 bases that are in frame from base 1. V sheds 5 bases and J sheds 4 bases, leaving 11 bases between their ends. CDR1 and CDR2, per the germline V gene, are SGHAT and FQNNGV.